This entry concerns a single TCR beta chain. Its antigen remains unidentified. Documented time point: baseline, week 1 (first vaccination visit). The treatment: pre-vaccination baseline after standard-of-care therapy. The data derive from a study of a mutant IDH1 vaccine in newly diagnosed glioma. At the level of the study: Most had both radiotherapy and temozolomide beforehand; others had only one. The study's findings and limits: The study observed vaccine-induced immune responses in about 93% of patients. Pseudoprogression seemed unrelated to changes in top peripheral T cell clonotypes.

The V end lost 4 bases, the J end lost 2 bases, and 7 bases lay between the germline ends. CDR1 and CDR2 (germline): SGHRS, YFSETQ. This CDR3 region has 12 residues. The protocol was immunoSEQ multiplex PCR, while the TCRdb copy is restricted to in-frame clones and leaves out a portion. The repertoire has about 38,000 clones, roughly 78% of them found once; the top ten carry approximately 9.1%. J is TRBJ2-7 and V is TRBV5-1; D remains ambiguous. This clonotype originated in a man aged 35 to 55 with glioma. Some clones in this sample may be carry-over from other donors' samples. Sample: PBMCs, taken from a glioma patient treated with radiotherapy, temozolomide or both. The DNA for the CDR3 is TGCGCCAGCAGCGATTCTACCTACGAGCAGTACTTC. Encoded protein: CASSDSTYEQYF. Complete variable domain (other parts from reference TRBV5-1 and TRBJ2-7): KAGVTQTPRYLIKTRGQQVTLSCSPISGHRSVSWYQQTPGQGLQFLFEYFSETQRNKGNFPGRFSGRQFSNSRSEMNVSTLELGDSALYLCASSDSTYEQYFGPGTRLTVT.